This TCR beta chain was profiled in a study of metastatic and nonmetastatic thyroid tumors. Study results and limitations: Within blood and tumor, benign nodules reportedly had significantly lower TCR beta diversity than malignant thyroid tumors did.

Nobody among the patients had been given any treatment before thyroid surgery. TCRdb re-called the PCR reads with MiXCR. The top ten hold roughly 18% of the sample, which has 40,000 or so clones, approximately 20% seen once. This clone was counted at least ten times. Its antigen remains unknown. The clonotype was recovered from a female donor with papillary thyroid cancer or a benign thyroid nodule (not recorded which). Some clones in this sample may be carry-over from other donors' samples. The specimen was blood.

The CDR3 bases are TGCGCCAGCAGCATGGGACAGAACACCGGGGAGCTGTTTTTT. Protein product: CASSMGQNTGELFF. The chain uses TRBV5-1 and TRBJ2-2, with D maybe TRBD1 (6 bases). CDR1 and CDR2 (germline): SGHRS, YFSETQ. Trimming removed 4 bases from V and 1 base from J, with 8 bases in between. This CDR3 region has 14 residues.